This entry features one TCR beta chain sequence. Antigen unknown. A universal primer site came from template switching; cDNA carried unique molecular identifiers. A single record per CDR3 protein comes from TCRdb applying MiXCR to the 5' RACE reads. The data show around 680,000 distinct CDR3 sequences, with around 8.3% seen just once and around 0.95% held by the top ten. These data come from a study of identical twins. Whole-study findings and limits: Within cord blood, abundant beta clonotypes carried fewer insertions, but memory repertoires showed no such trend. Researchers reported excess low generation probability among twin-shared out-of-frame alpha sequences.

This CDR3 is built from 15 residues. V lost 5 bases, J lost 8 bases, and 19 bases lay in between. This sample also belongs to another study, concerning yellow fever vaccine responses in identical twins.

The sample comprised PBMCs. V gene TRBV12-3 or TRBV12-4 combines with J gene TRBJ2-1; maybe TRBD1 (5 bases). The source is a woman in her late teens or twenties in good health. The CDR3 sequence is CASSDTTALFDEQFF. The CDR3 region has the DNA TGTGCCAGCAGTGACACGACAGCGTTATTCGATGAGCAGTTCTTC.